The 7 T cell receptor beta chains given below trace back to one sample, sequenced in a study of Graves' ophthalmopathy and Graves' hyperthyroidism. RNA transcripts provided the template for amplifying TCR beta CDR3 regions. Second-round multiplex PCR came after a first-round RT-PCR that employed HTBI primers. TCRdb ran MiXCR on the multiplex PCR reads and lists one entry per CDR3 protein. The repertoire includes around 340,000 distinct CDR3 sequences, 15% to 20% of them detected once, and 9% to 15% sits in the top ten. Sequenced input: peripheral blood. The receptors stem from an adult man with Graves' ophthalmopathy.

Many counts were recorded for this clonotype. CDR3 sequence: CASSSTGGGGANVLTF. The CDR3 DNA follows: TGTGCCAGCAGTTCAACAGGGGGCGGAGGGGCCAACGTCCTGACTTTC. The rearrangement uses TRBV27 and TRBJ2-6; 9 nucleotides agree with TRBD1. V was pared by 4 bases and J by 4 bases, with 5 bases of the junction left unmatched. Looked up from germline, CDR1 is MNHEY and CDR2 is SMNVEV (reference sequence). CDR3 length equals 16 residues.

Many counts were recorded for this clonotype. The rearrangement links TRBV20-1 to TRBJ2-7, with no clear D. Germline CDR1 and CDR2: DFQATT and SNEGSKA (reference sequence). The V and J ends lost 1 base and 2 bases respectively, with 9 bases between them. The CDR3 spans 13 residues. The CDR3 DNA reads as TGCAGTGCTAGAGGGCAGCTACCCTACGAGCAGTACTTC. Protein: CSARGQLPYEQYF.

This clonotype was seen at least ten times. Its ends do not fully match the called genes, so a read error is possible. The V gene is TRBV24-1, the J gene TRBJ2-2; no reliable D call. Germline V lookup: CDR1 KGHDR, CDR2 SFDVKD. The CDR3 runs to 17 residues. CDR3 nucleotides: TGTGCCACCAGTAATTTGTTCTCGAGGCGCAACACCGGGGAGCTGTTTTTT. Its protein product is CATSNLFSRRNTGELFF.

Many counts were recorded for this clonotype. The chain carries TRBV11-2 and TRBJ2-5, with 11 bases identical to TRBD2. The length of the CDR3 is 15 residues. Per the germline V gene, CDR1 is SGHAT and CDR2 is FQNNGV. The V segment lost 5 bases and the J segment 10 bases; nucleotides outside the gene matches: 12. This CDR3 reads CASSARLAGGRDQYF. The DNA for the CDR3 is TGTGCCAGCAGCGCTCGGTTAGCGGGAGGGCGCGACCAGTACTTC.

In its sample, this clonotype was seen many times. This chain links TRBV6-5 with TRBJ1-5, with 8 bases lining up with TRBD1. CDR1 and CDR2 (germline): MNHEY, SVGAGI. The CDR3 totals 16 residues. Unmatched junction bases numbered 11, after V lost 7 bases and J lost 3 bases. In DNA, the CDR3 is TGTGCCAGCATGGCAGGGGGCAGGTATGTCAATCAGCCCCAGCATTTT. Its protein product is CASMAGGRYVNQPQHF.

This clonotype has just one count. A much more abundant neighbour one base away suggests this may be a read error. The chain carries TRBV3-1 and TRBJ2-7, with D possibly TRBD2 on 6 matching bases. CDR1 LGHDT and CDR2 YNNKEL come from the germline V gene (reference sequence). V was cut by 5 bases and J by 7 bases, with 12 bases left in between. The CDR3 runs to 12 residues. The CDR3 protein is CASSGLGGEQYF. Written as DNA, the CDR3 is TGTGCCAGCAGCGGCCTCGGGGGAGAGCAGTACTTC.

This clonotype was detected a few times. J is TRBJ2-5 and V is TRBV2, with D hard to call. This CDR3 has 11 residues. Germline loops: CDR1 SNHLY, CDR2 FYNNEI. Trimming took off 4 bases at V and 6 bases at J, with 6 bases between the two ends. CDR3 amino acids: CASSGPQTQYF. In DNA form, the CDR3 reads TGTGCCAGCAGTGGACCGCAGACCCAGTACTTC. The full variable domain, in which reference TRBV2 and TRBJ2-5 provide the parts outside the CDR3, is EPEVTQTPSHQVTQMGQEVILRCVPISNHLYFYWYRQILGQKVEFLVSFYNNEISEKSEIFDDQFSVERPDGSNFTLKIRSTKLEDSAMYFCASSGPQTQYFGPGTRLLVL.